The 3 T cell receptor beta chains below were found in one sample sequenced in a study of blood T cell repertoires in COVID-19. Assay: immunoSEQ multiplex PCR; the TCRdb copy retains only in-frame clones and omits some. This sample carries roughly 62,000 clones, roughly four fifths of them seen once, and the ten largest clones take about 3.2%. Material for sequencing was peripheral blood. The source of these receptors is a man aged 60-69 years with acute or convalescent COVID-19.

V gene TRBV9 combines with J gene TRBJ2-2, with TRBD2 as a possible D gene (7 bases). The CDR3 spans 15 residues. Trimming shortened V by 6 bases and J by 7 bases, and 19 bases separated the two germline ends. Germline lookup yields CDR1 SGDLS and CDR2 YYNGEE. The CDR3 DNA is TGTGCCAGCACCTTTGGGGGGGGGCAACACGGGGAGCTGTTTTTT. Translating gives CASTFGGGQHGELFF. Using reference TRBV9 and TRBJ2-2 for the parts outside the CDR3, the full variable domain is DSGVTQTPKHLITATGQRVTLRCSPRSGDLSVYWYQQSLDQGLQFLIQYYNGEERAKGNILERFSAQQFPDLHSELNLSSLELGDSALYFCASTFGGGQHGELFFGEGSRLTVL.

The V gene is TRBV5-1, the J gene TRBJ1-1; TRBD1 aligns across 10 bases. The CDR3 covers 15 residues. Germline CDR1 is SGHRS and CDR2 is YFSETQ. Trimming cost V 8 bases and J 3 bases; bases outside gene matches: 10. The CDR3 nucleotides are TGCGCCAGTAAAAGGACCGGGACAGGGGACACTGAAGCTTTCTTT. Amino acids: CASKRTGTGDTEAFF.

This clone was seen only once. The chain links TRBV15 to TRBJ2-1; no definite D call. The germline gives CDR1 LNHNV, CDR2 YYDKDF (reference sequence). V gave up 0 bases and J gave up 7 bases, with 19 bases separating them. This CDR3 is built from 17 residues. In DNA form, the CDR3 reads TGTGCCACCAGCAGAGATCGAGGTTGGATCATGATGAATGAGCAGTTCTTC. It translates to CATSRDRGWIMMNEQFF.